This T cell receptor beta chain derives from a study of CD8 T cells in Susac syndrome. The RNA, 0.5 to 1 ug, was put through reverse transcription using random hexamers. An immunoSEQ multiplex PCR generated amplified TCR beta CDR3 products spanning 54 Vbeta and 13 Jbeta. Each CDR3 protein gets one entry after TCRdb re-called the immunoSEQ multiplex PCR reads with MiXCR. The sample holds 250,000 to 300,000 distinct CDR3 sequences, 85% seen once. The T cells that were sequenced for TCR beta were CD8+ and CD4+ cells from blood. The multiple sclerosis controls comprised treatment-naive patients whose relapsing-remitting disease was stable or active. FACS enriched CD8+ TEMRA cells, while bulk CD8+ and CD4+ were negatively isolated. The V end lost 5 bases, the J end lost 4 bases, and 15 bases lay between the germline ends. Germline CDR1 reads SGHVS; CDR2 reads FQNEAQ. CDR3 size: 15 residues.

The chain joins TRBV7-8 to TRBJ2-4; the D gene is possibly TRBD1 (6 bases). This receptor was obtained from a human donor with multiple sclerosis. Source material: CD8+ T cells from PBMCs. The CDR3 loop reads CASSPWDTLKNIQYF. CDR3 DNA sequence: TGTGCCAGCAGCCCTTGGGACACTCTTAAAAACATTCAGTACTTC.